The rows below give T cell receptor beta chains drawn from one sample of a study of sequential checkpoint blockade in melanoma. Generated by immunoSEQ multiplex PCR, the TCRdb table keeps only in-frame clones and is missing some. The profile shows about 9,100 clones, around 79% of them singletons. The sequences come from CD8+ T cells sorted from blood (inferred from file names), collected from a patient given nivolumab and ipilimumab in sequence. All receptors come from a human donor with melanoma. Both conserved end residues are part of each CDR3. A D gene is named only where the DNA matches it firmly. Clone size, where shown, is once, few, many, or a class for clones that have expanded.

v_gene: TRBV5-1
abundance: -
d_gene: TRBD1
j_gene: TRBJ1-6
CDR3aa: CASSFGQGNNSPLHF
CDR3nt: TGCGCCAGCAGCTTCGGACAGGGAAATAATTCACCCCTCCACTTT

v_gene: TRBV7-8
abundance: -
d_gene: TRBD1
j_gene: TRBJ2-7
CDR3aa: CASSLTQGQGVSREQYF
CDR3nt: TGTGCCAGCAGCTTAACGCAGGGACAGGGCGTCTCGCGCGAGCAGTACTTC

v_gene: TRBV4-3
abundance: -
d_gene: -
j_gene: TRBJ1-2
CDR3aa: CASSQEYDSNYGYTF
CDR3nt: TGCGCCAGCAGCCAAGAATACGACAGTAACTATGGCTACACCTTC

v_gene: TRBV4-1
abundance: -
d_gene: -
j_gene: TRBJ2-7
CDR3aa: CASSQDGAGWRYEQYF
CDR3nt: TGCGCCAGCAGCCAAGATGGGGCAGGTTGGCGTTACGAGCAGTACTTC

v_gene: TRBV14
abundance: few
d_gene: -
j_gene: TRBJ1-1
CDR3aa: CASSRTATEAFF
CDR3nt: TGTGCCAGCAGCAGGACAGCCACTGAAGCTTTCTTT

v_gene: TRBV28
abundance: -
d_gene: TRBD2
j_gene: TRBJ2-1
CDR3aa: CASSLTISGSYNEQFF
CDR3nt: TGTGCCAGCAGTTTAACCATTAGCGGGTCATACAATGAGCAGTTCTTC

v_gene: TRBV5-6
abundance: -
d_gene: TRBD1
j_gene: TRBJ1-6
CDR3aa: CASSRDRDYNSPLHF
CDR3nt: TGTGCCAGCAGCCGGGACAGGGACTATAATTCACCCCTCCACTTT

v_gene: TRBV18
abundance: -
d_gene: -
j_gene: TRBJ2-7
CDR3aa: CASSVYEGRGFEQYF
CDR3nt: TGTGCCAGCTCAGTGTACGAGGGGAGGGGGTTCGAGCAGTACTTC

v_gene: TRBV19
abundance: -
d_gene: -
j_gene: TRBJ2-4
CDR3aa: CASSIDGGVGAKNIQYF
CDR3nt: TGTGCCAGTAGTATAGATGGGGGCGTCGGAGCCAAAAACATTCAGTACTTC

v_gene: TRBV10-3
abundance: -
d_gene: -
j_gene: TRBJ2-1
CDR3aa: CAISESSQPTGRNEQFF
CDR3nt: TGTGCCATCAGTGAGTCGAGTCAGCCAACAGGGAGAAATGAGCAGTTCTTC

v_gene: TRBV4-3
abundance: -
d_gene: TRBD2
j_gene: TRBJ2-3
CDR3aa: CASSQDQAGGRGDTQYF
CDR3nt: TGCGCCAGCAGCCAAGATCAGGCGGGAGGAAGGGGAGATACGCAGTATTTT

v_gene: TRBV29-1
abundance: -
d_gene: -
j_gene: TRBJ1-2
CDR3aa: CSVPREGSYGYTF
CDR3nt: TGCAGCGTTCCCCGGGAGGGTAGCTATGGCTACACCTTC

v_gene: TRBV5-1
abundance: -
d_gene: TRBD2
j_gene: TRBJ2-7
CDR3aa: CASSLGLAGGFYEQYF
CDR3nt: TGCGCCAGCAGCTTGGGACTAGCGGGGGGATTTTACGAGCAGTACTTC

v_gene: TRBV4-3
abundance: -
d_gene: -
j_gene: TRBJ1-2
CDR3aa: CASSQANFGSANYGYTF
CDR3nt: TGCGCCAGCAGCCAAGCCAACTTTGGGAGCGCAAACTATGGCTACACCTTC

v_gene: TRBV6-5
abundance: -
d_gene: TRBD1
j_gene: TRBJ2-7
CDR3aa: CASSYSQGALYEQYF
CDR3nt: TGTGCCAGCAGTTACTCACAGGGGGCCTTATACGAGCAGTACTTC

v_gene: TRBV7-9
abundance: -
d_gene: -
j_gene: TRBJ1-2
CDR3aa: CASSLAQIMNYGYTF
CDR3nt: TGTGCCAGCAGCTTAGCCCAAATCATGAACTATGGCTACACCTTC

v_gene: TRBV4-3
abundance: -
d_gene: -
j_gene: TRBJ2-2
CDR3aa: CASSQDLGDTGELFF
CDR3nt: TGCGCCAGCAGCCAAGATTTAGGGGACACCGGGGAGCTGTTTTTT

v_gene: TRBV4-1
abundance: medium-sized
d_gene: -
j_gene: TRBJ2-7
CDR3aa: CASSQEQGLPSYEQYF
CDR3nt: TGCGCCAGCAGCCAAGAGCAGGGACTCCCTTCCTACGAGCAGTACTTC

v_gene: TRBV5-6
abundance: -
d_gene: -
j_gene: TRBJ2-2
CDR3aa: CASSCPGANTGELFF
CDR3nt: TGTGCCAGCAGCTGTCCGGGGGCGAACACCGGGGAGCTGTTTTTT

v_gene: TRBV6-4
abundance: -
d_gene: -
j_gene: TRBJ2-2
CDR3aa: CASSDGGKATGELFF
CDR3nt: TGTGCCAGCAGTGACGGCGGGAAGGCCACCGGGGAGCTGTTTTTT

v_gene: TRBV7-9
abundance: few
d_gene: TRBD1
j_gene: TRBJ2-7
CDR3aa: CASSLSDRDEQYF
CDR3nt: TGTGCCAGCAGCTTATCCGACAGGGACGAGCAGTACTTC

v_gene: TRBV4-3
abundance: -
d_gene: TRBD1
j_gene: TRBJ2-2
CDR3aa: CASSQVGQGRGRFEAGELFF
CDR3nt: TGCGCCAGCAGCCAAGTCGGACAAGGCAGGGGGCGCTTCGAGGCCGGGGAGCTGTTTTTT

v_gene: TRBV19
abundance: -
d_gene: -
j_gene: TRBJ2-2
CDR3aa: CASSIDGGAGAGELFF
CDR3nt: TGTGCCAGTAGTATAGATGGCGGGGCCGGTGCCGGGGAGCTGTTTTTT

v_gene: TRBV10-3
abundance: -
d_gene: TRBD2
j_gene: TRBJ2-7
CDR3aa: CAISDVGLAVGSYEQYF
CDR3nt: TGTGCCATCAGTGATGTGGGACTAGCGGTAGGCTCCTACGAGCAGTACTTC

v_gene: TRBV21-1
abundance: -
d_gene: -
j_gene: TRBJ2-7
CDR3aa: CASSKARTSGSPGYEQYF
CDR3nt: TGTGCCAGCAGCAAAGCACGCACTAGCGGGAGCCCGGGCTACGAGCAGTACTTC

v_gene: TRBV7-9
abundance: -
d_gene: TRBD2
j_gene: TRBJ2-2
CDR3aa: CASSSPGEGRAAGELFF
CDR3nt: TGTGCCAGCAGCTCCCCGGGTGAAGGGAGGGCGGCCGGGGAGCTGTTTTTT

v_gene: TRBV11-3
abundance: -
d_gene: TRBD2
j_gene: TRBJ2-2
CDR3aa: CASSSGRGGHTGELFF
CDR3nt: TGTGCCAGCAGCTCGGGCCGGGGGGGACATACCGGGGAGCTGTTTTTT

v_gene: TRBV10-3
abundance: -
d_gene: -
j_gene: TRBJ1-1
CDR3aa: CAIGSHTEAFF
CDR3nt: TGTGCCATCGGGAGTCACACTGAAGCTTTCTTT

v_gene: TRBV13
abundance: -
d_gene: -
j_gene: TRBJ1-1
CDR3aa: CASSLGSGTEAFF
CDR3nt: TGTGCCAGCAGCTTAGGATCAGGTACTGAAGCTTTCTTT

v_gene: TRBV6-5
abundance: few
d_gene: -
j_gene: TRBJ1-2
CDR3aa: CASSYASSFNYGYTF
CDR3nt: TGTGCCAGCAGTTACGCGTCCTCGTTTAACTATGGCTACACCTTC

v_gene: TRBV6-1
abundance: -
d_gene: -
j_gene: TRBJ1-6
CDR3aa: CASREDLSPLHF
CDR3nt: TGTGCCAGCAGGGAGGATCTTTCACCCCTCCACTTT

v_gene: TRBV4-2
abundance: once
d_gene: TRBD1
j_gene: TRBJ2-7
CDR3aa: CASSQVLGTGGDEQYF
CDR3nt: TGTGCCAGCAGCCAAGTCCTCGGGACAGGGGGGGACGAGCAGTACTTC

v_gene: TRBV30
abundance: -
d_gene: TRBD2
j_gene: TRBJ2-7
CDR3aa: CAWSDGAGAYEQYF
CDR3nt: TGTGCCTGGAGTGACGGGGCGGGAGCCTACGAGCAGTACTTC

v_gene: TRBV9
abundance: -
d_gene: -
j_gene: TRBJ1-1
CDR3aa: CASSEGRTPRGTEAFF
CDR3nt: TGTGCCAGCAGCGAGGGGAGGACACCGAGGGGCACTGAAGCTTTCTTT

v_gene: TRBV4-1
abundance: -
d_gene: TRBD2
j_gene: TRBJ2-1
CDR3aa: CASSQPLAGVTYNEQFF
CDR3nt: TGCGCCAGCAGCCAACCCCTAGCGGGAGTTACCTACAATGAGCAGTTCTTC

v_gene: TRBV9
abundance: -
d_gene: TRBD2
j_gene: TRBJ2-5
CDR3aa: CASSTSGSYQETQYF
CDR3nt: TGTGCCAGCAGCACCAGCGGGAGCTACCAAGAGACCCAGTACTTC

v_gene: TRBV6-4
abundance: -
d_gene: TRBD2
j_gene: TRBJ2-1
CDR3aa: CASTTSGNYNEQFF
CDR3nt: TGTGCCAGCACTACTAGCGGGAACTACAATGAGCAGTTCTTC

v_gene: TRBV30
abundance: -
d_gene: TRBD2
j_gene: TRBJ2-1
CDR3aa: CAWCSGTSIEQFF
CDR3nt: TGTGCCTGGTGCTCGGGGACTAGCATTGAGCAGTTCTTC

v_gene: TRBV5-6
abundance: -
d_gene: -
j_gene: TRBJ1-2
CDR3aa: CASSLDGVVANYGYTF
CDR3nt: TGTGCCAGCAGCTTGGACGGAGTAGTAGCTAACTATGGCTACACCTTC

v_gene: TRBV6-5
abundance: -
d_gene: TRBD1
j_gene: TRBJ2-7
CDR3aa: CASKTGDSSSYEQYF
CDR3nt: TGTGCCAGCAAGACAGGGGATTCTAGTTCCTACGAGCAGTACTTC

v_gene: TRBV27
abundance: -
d_gene: -
j_gene: TRBJ2-7
CDR3aa: CASSLAGSYEQYF
CDR3nt: TGTGCCAGCAGTTTAGCCGGGTCCTACGAGCAGTACTTC

v_gene: TRBV11-3
abundance: -
d_gene: -
j_gene: TRBJ2-7
CDR3aa: CASSSGSLEEQYF
CDR3nt: TGTGCCAGCAGCTCCGGGAGTTTGGAGGAGCAGTACTTC

v_gene: TRBV7-9
abundance: -
d_gene: -
j_gene: TRBJ1-5
CDR3aa: CASSFSGNGQPQHF
CDR3nt: TGTGCCAGCAGCTTCTCAGGGAACGGTCAGCCCCAGCATTTT

v_gene: TRBV13
abundance: -
d_gene: TRBD2
j_gene: TRBJ2-5
CDR3aa: CASSFRAGVQETQYF
CDR3nt: TGTGCCAGCAGCTTCCGAGCGGGAGTCCAAGAGACCCAGTACTTC